This TCR beta chain appears in the sequencing data of a study of control samples from healthy donors and cancer patients. The CDR3 is 14 residues long. V lost 0 bases, J lost 4 bases, and 9 bases lay in between. Per the germline V gene, CDR1 is LGHDT and CDR2 is YNNKEL (reference sequence). Some clones are missing from TCRdb's copy, which holds only in-frame ones; the method was immunoSEQ multiplex PCR. The top ten clones hold almost 40% of a sample with some 120,000 clones, around 89% of them seen once. The receptor was isolated from a man over 45 in good health. This sequence joins TRBV3-1 (or the pseudogene TRBV3-2) and TRBJ2-5; a possible D gene is TRBD2 (7 bases). The sample taken for sequencing was blood. The CDR3 bases are TGTGCCAGCAGCCAAGAAAGGGGGGGAGAGACCCAGTACTTC. This sequence encodes CASSQERGGETQYF.